Listed here are 5 T cell receptor beta chains from one sample, sequenced in a study of blood T cell repertoires in COVID-19. TCRdb's table, derived via immunoSEQ multiplex PCR, lists solely in-frame clones and lacks some. The top ten clones hold about 5.7% of a sample with more than 150,000 clones, about four fifths of them seen once. The sequenced sample was peripheral blood. These receptors came from a woman aged 40 to 50 with acute or convalescent COVID-19.

This clone was observed a single time. V is TRBV24-1 and J is TRBJ1-3; D possibly corresponds to TRBD1 (5 bases). Germline V gives CDR1 KGHDR, CDR2 SFDVKD. V shed 2 bases and J shed 0 bases, with 7 bases lying between them. The CDR3 covers 15 residues. The CDR3 loop reads CATSDSTASGNTIYF. CDR3 nucleotides: TGTGCCACCAGTGATTCGACAGCCTCTGGAAACACCATATATTTT.

The table lists this clone with a few counts. The gene calls are TRBV2 and TRBJ2-7; TRBD2 might be the D (6 bases). The germline V and J ends were trimmed by 4 bases and 2 bases, with 18 bases remaining between them. The germline V gene has CDR1 SNHLY and CDR2 FYNNEI. CDR3 length: 16 residues. The CDR3 nucleotides are TGTGCCAGCAGTGTAGGCGAGGCGGGGCTGGCCTACGAGCAGTACTTC. Encoded protein: CASSVGEAGLAYEQYF.

The chain is built from TRBV10-1 and TRBJ1-1; TRBD1 is a possible D gene (5 bases). This CDR3 contains 19 residues. Per germline, CDR1 WNHNN and CDR2 SYGVQD (reference sequence). V lost 3 bases and J lost 3, with 26 bases in between. The DNA of the CDR3 is TGCGCCAGCAGTGACCCGACAGTCGTAAGGAATAGAGGTGACACTGAAGCTTTCTTT. Translation gives CASSDPTVVRNRGDTEAFF.

The sample holds one count of this clone. The gene calls are TRBV19 and TRBJ1-1; D is undetermined. Germline values: CDR1 LNHDA, CDR2 SQIVND (reference sequence). V lost 7 bases and J lost 4, with 13 bases in between. This CDR3 is 13 amino acids long. The CDR3 is CASNSGAGTEAFF. CDR3 nucleotides: TGTGCCAGTAACTCAGGTGCGGGCACTGAAGCTTTCTTT.

The CDR3 nucleotides are TGTGCCAGCAGCTTAGGGGGCATGAACACTGAAGCTTTCTTT. It translates to CASSLGGMNTEAFF. The gene calls are TRBV7-9 and TRBJ1-1; tentatively, D is TRBD1 (5 bases). The CDR3 runs 14 residues. V lost 1 base to trimming and J lost 0 bases, with 6 bases between them. Germline V gene data show CDR1 as SEHNR and CDR2 as FQNEAQ (reference sequence).